This T cell receptor beta chain was identified in a study of T cell responses to AZD1222 COVID-19 vaccine. The CDR3 is 13 residues long. The germline V gene encodes CDR1 SNHLY and CDR2 FYNNEI. Trimming cost V 4 bases and J 7 bases; bases outside gene matches: 4. Study results and caveats: Just a handful of AZD1222 recipients were seropositive at baseline.

As for this clone: Its antigen is as yet unknown.

TCRdb keeps only in-frame clones here, not all; method: immunoSEQ multiplex PCR. The table lists about 93,000 clones, just over 85% of them singletons. Sequencing was performed on peripheral blood, taken on day 0 of AZD1222 vaccination. This chain connects TRBV2 to TRBJ2-7; 10 nucleotides line up with TRBD1. The origin of this receptor is an adult in good health. The CDR3 coding sequence is TGTGCCAGCAGTGGACAGGGGGCAGGAGAGCAGTACTTC. Translation gives CASSGQGAGEQYF.